The 3 T cell receptor beta chains below were found in one sample sequenced in a study of T cell clones after liver transplantation (dated by TCRdb to the late 2010s). The library was made by the immunoSEQ multiplex PCR assay. As stored in TCRdb, this immuneACCESS dataset retains in-frame rearrangements with V and J assigned. A fraction of the clones does not appear; measured against another copy, unresolved V genes explain less than half of the discrepancy, and the remainder lacks a known reason. Recorded for this sample are about 15,000 clones; under 90% of them occurred a single time. 28% of the sample goes to the ten largest clones. The input for sequencing was CD8+ T cells from blood, taken around 44 months after liver transplant. The receptor set was obtained from a human patient who received a liver transplant. After a transplant, the donor of the graft may account for some T cells.

The rearrangement links TRBV27 to TRBJ2-1, with D unclear. Deletions cut 7 bases from V and 8 bases from J, with 21 bases between. The CDR3 loop spans 15 amino acids. The germline V gene has CDR1 MNHEY and CDR2 SMNVEV (reference sequence). CDR3 sequence: CASTSAPRRVDEQFF. The CDR3 region has the DNA TGTGCCAGCACGTCAGCGCCGAGACGAGTCGATGAGCAGTTCTTC.

J is TRBJ2-1 and V is TRBV2; D is uncertain. With 4 bases removed from V and 5 bases from J, the gap between germline ends came to 12 bases. The germline V gene encodes CDR1 SNHLY and CDR2 FYNNEI. The CDR3 is made up of 14 amino acids. CDR3 region: CASSASRVHNEQFF. CDR3 bases: TGTGCCAGCAGTGCTAGTCGGGTTCACAATGAGCAGTTCTTC.

The chain links TRBV4-2 to TRBJ2-3, with TRBD1 matching 8 bases. Germline CDR1 is LGHNA and CDR2 is YNFKEQ. CDR3 length: 19 residues. The trim removed 3 bases at V and 4 bases at J, leaving 18 bases unmatched. The CDR3 sequence is CASSHLTTGTGVYADTQYF. The CDR3 coding sequence is TGTGCCAGCAGCCACCTAACAACCGGGACAGGAGTTTACGCAGATACGCAGTATTTT.